This TCR beta chain originates from a study of blood T cells in healthy people across ages. With V trimmed by 5 bases and J by 5 bases, 7 bases remained unmatched. The CDR3 consists of 15 residues. CDR1 is SGHTA, CDR2 FQGTGA, per germline. With a J-beta primer mix and a sample-barcoded 5' primer, a second PCR ran roughly 6 to 11 cycles. Each cDNA was tagged by a template-switch adaptor containing 12 random nucleotides. Every sample gave at least 2.5 million paired-end reads containing CDR3. One entry per CDR3 protein results from TCRdb running MiXCR on the 5' RACE reads. Here the sample spans approximately 2,000,000 distinct CDR3 sequences, about 39% being singletons. Samples had at least 7 million PBMCs isolated from them.

The sample was blood. This chain connects TRBV7-3 to TRBJ2-5; 11 bases align to TRBD2. This TCR came from a human donor in good health. The CDR3, as DNA: TGTGCCAGCAGCCGGACTAGCGGGTCCGGGGAGACCCAGTACTTC. Translating it yields CASSRTSGSGETQYF.